This T cell receptor beta chain was documented in a study of blood T cell repertoires in COVID-19. The wider study: Some COVID-19 samples were acute and others convalescent; all came from the United States, Italy and Spain. PBMCs, B-cell-depleted T cells, or T cells were the source of the cDNA or gDNA that made up the material.

As processed by the authors: Using reference gene primer amplification, nucleated cell counts were estimated. Here immunoSEQ multiplex PCR was the method, and the copy in TCRdb shows in-frame clones only, minus some. V, J and clone size reflect that table, while D and trimming were determined from the DNA. The sample shows 150,000 or so clones, over 75% of them seen only once. Enrolled during active infection, Seattle patients were then followed longitudinally. Germline values: CDR1 MNHEY, CDR2 SVGAGI. The trim removed 2 bases at V and 1 base at J, leaving 5 bases unmatched. CDR3 length equals 16 residues.

The source material was peripheral blood. The TCR comes from a man aged 55-75 years with COVID-19, enrolled during active disease. The chain combines TRBV6-5 with TRBJ2-3; 8 bases agree with TRBD2. The CDR3 here is CASSYRQRGRTDTQYF. The CDR3 DNA reads TGTGCCAGCAGTTACAGGCAGCGGGGGCGCACAGATACGCAGTATTTT.